A selection of T cell receptor beta chains follows, all from one sample in a study of response to subunit inactivated influenza vaccine. TCRdb passed the RT-PCR reads through MiXCR, listing each CDR3 protein once. The sample shows hundreds of thousands of distinct CDR3 sequences, approximately 17% of them seen only once. The sequenced sample was PBMCs from blood, obtained 4 to 6 days after vaccination. The receptor set was obtained from a man aged 45-65 years who received an inactivated influenza vaccine. CDR3s leave out the opening cysteine and the closing phenylalanine or tryptophan. The D gene is left open where the match is weak.

cdr3_aa | j_call | v_call | d_call
ASSRGQGAGTGTDTQY | TRBJ2-3 | TRBV12-3/TRBV12-4 | TRBD1
ASSIWRANTGELF | TRBJ2-2 | TRBV19 | NA
ASSQDPGDFQETQY | TRBJ2-5 | TRBV4-2 | NA
ATRKQGSGNTIY | TRBJ1-3 | TRBV24-1 | TRBD1
ASSPRTGREAGNEQF | TRBJ2-1 | TRBV7-9 | TRBD2
ASSRGQGRTLTGELF | TRBJ2-2 | TRBV6-1 | TRBD1
AISESTQGNNQPQH | TRBJ1-5 | TRBV10-3 | NA
ASNLETASSYEQY | TRBJ2-7 | TRBV5-1 | NA
ASSLRTGWTGELF | TRBJ2-2 | TRBV6-5 | TRBD1
AWVGTGQETQY | TRBJ2-5 | TRBV30 | TRBD1
ASSLGGARSDTQY | TRBJ2-3 | TRBV2 | NA
ASRGTSGRTNEQF | TRBJ2-1 | TRBV4-2 | TRBD2
ASSPTLRGGLETQY | TRBJ2-5 | TRBV9 | TRBD2
SASAPQGYNEQF | TRBJ2-1 | TRBV20-1 | NA
SARTSGRYEQH | TRBJ2-7 | TRBV20-1 | TRBD2
ASSVGEGYTDTQY | TRBJ2-3 | TRBV9 | NA
ASRNIGDSPLH | TRBJ1-6 | TRBV12-3/TRBV12-4 | NA
ASSLAFINEQF | TRBJ2-1 | TRBV5-1 | NA
ASSLAGTLIDEQY | TRBJ2-7 | TRBV5-1 | NA
ASSQGLGFLYGYT | TRBJ1-2 | TRBV4-3 | NA
ASSPSGPGDYGYT | TRBJ1-2 | TRBV18 | NA
ATSRVLAEYNEQF | TRBJ2-1 | TRBV15 | TRBD2
SADLRSSSNEQF | TRBJ2-1 | TRBV20-1 | NA
ASSLRQLGTGELF | TRBJ2-2 | TRBV7-8 | NA
ATRTGTGGLETQY | TRBJ2-5 | TRBV15 | TRBD1
SARDVLTGRTYEQY | TRBJ2-7 | TRBV20-1 | NA
SARSPGQGTYEQY | TRBJ2-7 | TRBV20-1 | TRBD1
SGNPGQGLYEQY | TRBJ2-7 | TRBV20-1 | TRBD1
ASSYSPASSYEQY | TRBJ2-7 | TRBV6-5 | NA
ASTASDLRDTIY | TRBJ1-3 | TRBV6-2/TRBV6-3 | NA
SARRLNTEAF | TRBJ1-1 | TRBV20-1 | NA
SVGGRVEAF | TRBJ1-1 | TRBV29-1 | NA
ASSLTQGYDNEQF | TRBJ2-1 | TRBV7-9 | TRBD1
ASLPSGTGELF | TRBJ2-2 | TRBV7-6 | NA
ASTLNRGGQETQY | TRBJ2-5 | TRBV6-2/TRBV6-3 | NA
ASSPRGFRGQGSEQY | TRBJ2-7 | TRBV7-8 | TRBD1
AISESGGTNQPQH | TRBJ1-5 | TRBV10-3 | NA
SVEGPTSGSTYEQY | TRBJ2-7 | TRBV29-1 | TRBD2
ASGSLHVTQY | TRBJ2-3 | TRBV25-1 | NA
ASSLSVTSGSYEQY | TRBJ2-7 | TRBV5-6 | TRBD2
SAPKREGPRNEQF | TRBJ2-1 | TRBV20-1 | TRBD2
SASSGPLANEQF | TRBJ2-1 | TRBV20-1 | NA
ASSLGIGMNTGELF | TRBJ2-2 | TRBV5-5 | NA
ASNPGGQFDEQF | TRBJ2-1 | TRBV12-3/TRBV12-4 | NA
AISEFGTGARSYEQY | TRBJ2-7 | TRBV10-3 | TRBD1
ASSHPSGGSYNEQF | TRBJ2-1 | TRBV4-2 | TRBD2
ASRRRRGETQY | TRBJ2-5 | TRBV10-2 | NA
ASRGLAPGLF | TRBJ2-2 | TRBV2 | TRBD2